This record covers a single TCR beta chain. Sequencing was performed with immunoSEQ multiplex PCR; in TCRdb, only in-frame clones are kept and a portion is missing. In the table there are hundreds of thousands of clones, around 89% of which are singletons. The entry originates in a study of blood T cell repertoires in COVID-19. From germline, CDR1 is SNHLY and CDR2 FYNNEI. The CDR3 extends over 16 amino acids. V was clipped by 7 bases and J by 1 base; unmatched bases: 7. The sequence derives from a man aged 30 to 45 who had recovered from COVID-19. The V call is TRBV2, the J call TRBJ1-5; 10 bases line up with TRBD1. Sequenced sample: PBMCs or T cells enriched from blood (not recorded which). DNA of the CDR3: TGTGCCAGCAATCTGGACAGGGGGTTGAGCAATCAGCCCCAGCATTTT. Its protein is CASNLDRGLSNQPQHF.